Shown below are 27 T cell receptor beta chains from a single sample sequenced in a study of CD4 and CD8 cells across lung adenocarcinoma regions. TCRdb recomputed calls from the PCR reads with MiXCR, one row per CDR3 protein. Of thousands of distinct CDR3 sequences in the sample, approximately 53% are singletons; the top ten hold roughly 97%. The material sequenced was CD8+ T cells from the center of a lung tumor. The receptors were gathered from a male donor with lung adenocarcinoma. The CD4 and CD8 labels of this study may be unreliable.

This chain uses TRBV6-1 with TRBJ2-6; D gene ambiguous. The V end was cut by 7 bases, the J end by 0 bases, with 13 bases between. Germline loops: CDR1 MNHNS, CDR2 SASEGT. This CDR3 is built from 16 residues. CDR3 in DNA: TGTGCCAGCACATACAGTGCATCCTCTGGGGCCAACGTCCTGACTTTC. Its protein product is CASTYSASSGANVLTF.

The rearrangement uses TRBV6-1 and TRBJ1-2; the D is unclear. The CDR3 is 13 residues long. CDR1 and CDR2 from the germline V gene are MNHNS and SASEGT. Trimming removed 2 bases from V and 2 bases from J, with 6 bases in between. CDR3 in amino acids: CASSELANYGYTF. CDR3 bases: TGTGCCAGCAGTGAATTGGCGAACTATGGCTACACCTTC.

This clonotype turned up a few times. This chain links TRBV6-1 with TRBJ2-1, with TRBD2 matching over 10 bases. There are 14 residues in the CDR3. Germline loops: CDR1 MNHNS, CDR2 SASEGT. With V trimmed by 6 bases and J by 7 bases, 6 bases remained unmatched. This CDR3 reads CASSPPGLANEQFF. The CDR3 nucleotides read TGTGCCAGCAGCCCACCGGGACTAGCGAATGAGCAGTTCTTC.

The chain is built from TRBV30 and TRBJ1-6; D is uncertain. The V end was cut by 2 bases, the J end by 6 bases, with 8 bases between. The CDR3 has 13 amino acids. CDR1 is GTSNPN and CDR2 is SVGIG in the germline V gene (reference sequence). CDR3 region: CAWSKTPNSPLHF. CDR3 DNA sequence: TGTGCCTGGAGTAAGACCCCTAATTCACCCCTCCACTTT.

The gene calls are TRBV6-1 and TRBJ2-7; D not certain. The V gene lost 2 bases and the J gene lost 6 bases, with 14 bases spanning the gap. The germline V gene encodes CDR1 MNHNS and CDR2 SASEGT. CDR3 length: 14 amino acids. The CDR3 sequence: CASSESARSGEQYF. CDR3 sequence (DNA): TGTGCCAGCAGTGAATCTGCCAGGTCGGGCGAGCAGTACTTC.

Written as DNA, the CDR3 is TGTGCCAGCAGTTTTTACCCAGGGGGCCCCGAGTCCGAGCAGTACTTC. Its translation is CASSFYPGGPESEQYF. The chain is built from TRBV27 and TRBJ2-5; 8 bases agree with TRBD1. Judging by the DNA end, TRBJ2-7 fits better; the J call may be wrong. The CDR3 totals 16 residues. Germline-derived CDR1 and CDR2 are MNHEY and SMNVEV (reference sequence).

J is TRBJ2-1 and V is TRBV6-1; D is unclear. The ends were cut back, 8 bases at V and 3 bases at J, with 14 bases in the middle. Germline values: CDR1 MNHNS, CDR2 SASEGT. This CDR3 contains 14 residues. The CDR3 DNA follows: TGTGCCAGCTCCGTTACTTCCTACTACAATGAGCAGTTCTTC. It yields the protein CASSVTSYYNEQFF.

This clonotype was picked up a small number of times. The CDR3 loop is CASSYQGQGYTGELFF. The CDR3 DNA sequence: TGTGCCAGCAGTTATCAGGGACAGGGGTACACCGGGGAGCTGTTTTTT. V and J are TRBV6-5 and TRBJ2-2, with 10 bases fitting TRBD1. CDR3 length: 16 amino acids. CDR1 is MNHEY, CDR2 SVGAGI, per germline. V was clipped by 3 bases and J by 3 bases; unmatched bases: 4.

This chain joins TRBV27 and TRBJ2-1, with 10 bases that match TRBD1. Germline CDR1 reads MNHEY; CDR2 reads SMNVEV (reference sequence). The CDR3 is 15 residues long. V lost 5 bases to trimming and J lost 3 bases; unmatched junction nucleotides: 4. The CDR3 loop is CASSTGTGVYNEQFF. Written as DNA, the CDR3 is TGTGCCAGCAGTACCGGGACAGGGGTCTACAATGAGCAGTTCTTC.

The chain has TRBV6-1 and TRBJ2-7, with TRBD1 as a possible D gene (6 bases). The ends were cut back, 5 bases at V and 7 bases at J, with 9 bases in the middle. The CDR3 runs 11 residues. The germline CDR1 and CDR2 sequences are MNHNS and SASEGT. CDR3 sequence reads: CASSKGQEQYF. In nucleotides, the CDR3 is TGTGCCAGCAGTAAAGGACAGGAGCAGTACTTC.

This clonotype was recorded many times. The V call is TRBV6-2 or TRBV6-3, the J call TRBJ2-4; possibly TRBD2 for D (6 bases). V lost 7 bases to trimming and J lost 0 bases, with 10 bases between them. The germline CDR1 and CDR2 sequences are MNHEY and SVGEGT. The CDR3 totals 14 residues. In DNA, the CDR3 is TGTGCCAGCACGAAGGGACTAGCCAAAAACATTCAGTACTTC. This gives the protein CASTKGLAKNIQYF.

This rearrangement joins TRBV27 to TRBJ2-5, with a weak D call TRBD2 (6 bases). The DNA end lines up better with TRBJ2-7; the J call may be wrong. The CDR3 covers 16 residues. Per germline, CDR1 MNHEY and CDR2 SMNVEV (reference sequence). Written as DNA, the CDR3 is TGTGCCAGCAGTCCAAAGCCCCTTGGAGGGGCAGCCGAGCAGTACTTC. Amino acid sequence: CASSPKPLGGAAEQYF.

The chain joins TRBV6-1 to TRBJ2-1, with 9 nucleotides matching TRBD2. Looked up from germline, CDR1 is MNHNS and CDR2 is SASEGT. The CDR3 contains 16 residues. J gave up 0 bases and V 8 bases, and 8 bases lay outside the gene matches. The CDR3 here is CASLLAGTSSYNEQFF. The DNA of the CDR3 is TGTGCCAGCCTACTAGCGGGCACTAGCTCCTACAATGAGCAGTTCTTC.

This sequence joins TRBV4-2 and TRBJ1-2; maybe TRBD1 (5 bases). The germline V and J ends were trimmed by 0 bases and 2 bases, with 13 bases remaining between them. The CDR3 is 16 amino acids. Germline CDR1 and CDR2: LGHNA and YNFKEQ. CDR3 sequence reads: CASSQEIGQGNYGYTF. For the CDR3, the DNA is TGTGCCAGCAGCCAAGAAATAGGGCAGGGCAACTATGGCTACACCTTC.

Written as DNA, the CDR3 is TGTGCCAGCAGCCCGGACATCTACAATGAGCAGTTCTTC. Translation: CASSPDIYNEQFF. The V and J genes are TRBV3-1 and TRBJ2-1; TRBD1 might be the D (5 bases). CDR1 is LGHDT and CDR2 is YNNKEL in the germline V gene (reference sequence). Trimming removed 4 bases at V and 3 bases at J, with 7 bases between. The CDR3 is 13 residues long.

This clonotype was seen repeatedly, ten times or more. V gene TRBV6-1 combines with J gene TRBJ1-6; D gene unclear. Germline CDR1 is MNHNS and CDR2 is SASEGT. Trimming took off 6 bases at V and 7 bases at J, with 13 bases between the two ends. The CDR3 consists of 14 residues. CDR3 coding DNA: TGTGCCAGCAGAGCCCAGGTTGAGAATTCACCCCTCCACTTT. Residues: CASRAQVENSPLHF.

This sequence joins TRBV6-1 and TRBJ2-2; D might be TRBD1 (6 bases). The CDR3 totals 15 residues. V was shortened by 5 bases and J by 5 bases, with 15 bases between the two germline ends. From germline, CDR1 is MNHNS and CDR2 SASEGT. The CDR3 region is CASSRRTQGTGELFF. As DNA, the CDR3 is TGTGCCAGCAGTCGCAGGACACAGGGAACCGGGGAGCTGTTTTTT.

The chain joins TRBV12-3 or TRBV12-4 to TRBJ2-3; weak D call: TRBD2 (6 bases). Between the trimmed V and J ends, which lost 2 bases and 3 bases, there was a span of 12 bases. This CDR3 contains 15 residues. The CDR3 DNA sequence: TGTGCCAGCAGTTTACGTAGGAGGGAAACAGATACGCAGTATTTT. This codes for CASSLRRRETDTQYF.

This clonotype was observed a handful of times. The chain employs TRBV6-1 and TRBJ2-1, with TRBD1 identical over 9 bases. CDR1 and CDR2 (germline): MNHNS, SASEGT. This CDR3 has 16 residues. The junction had 11 bases not matched to a gene; V was cut back by 4 bases and J by 7 bases. This chain's CDR3 is CASSVPGDRDENEQFF. In nucleotides, the CDR3 is TGTGCCAGCAGTGTCCCGGGGGACAGGGATGAAAATGAGCAGTTCTTC.

This clonotype was seen more than once but under ten times. This chain joins TRBV10-2 and TRBJ2-1, with 9 positions matching TRBD2. This CDR3 has 16 amino acids. After removal of 3 bases from V and 6 bases from J, the junction contained 9 bases not matched to a gene. Germline V gene lookup returns CDR1 WSHSY and CDR2 SAAADI. CDR3 loop: CASSDPNSGRVNEQFF. DNA of the CDR3: TGCGCCAGCAGTGACCCAAATAGCGGGAGAGTCAATGAGCAGTTCTTC.

This clonotype has only a few counts. The chain uses TRBV3-1 and TRBJ1-6; 10 bases agree with TRBD1. Germline trimming cut 6 bases from V and 10 bases from J; bases unmatched to any gene: 6. The germline gives CDR1 LGHDT, CDR2 YNNKEL (reference sequence). The length of the CDR3 is 14 residues. CDR3 nucleotides: TGTGCCAGCAGTTCCGGGACAGGGGAATCACCCCTCCACTTT. Amino acid sequence: CASSSGTGESPLHF.

At least ten counts were recorded for this clonotype. This chain uses TRBV6-1 with TRBJ2-2, with D tentatively TRBD1 or TRBD2 (6 bases each). CDR3 length: 15 residues. Trimming shortened V by 6 bases and J by 3 bases, and 14 bases separated the two germline ends. CDR1 and CDR2 from the germline V gene are MNHNS and SASEGT. CDR3 bases: TGTGCCAGCAGACGAGGGGGGAGTGACACCGGGGAGCTGTTTTTT. It yields the protein CASRRGGSDTGELFF.

This clonotype showed up many times. Mismatch with germline at one junction end may stem from a read error. The chain recombines TRBV4-1 with TRBJ2-5, with D possibly being TRBD2 (6 bases). CDR3 length: 15 amino acids. CDR1 and CDR2 (germline): MGHRA, YSYEKL. The CDR3 bases are TGCGCCAGCAGCCAAGATCCGGGACTCCTCTCCCGGAAGAACTTC. This codes for CASSQDPGLLSRKNF.

This clonotype was detected only a few times. The J gene is TRBJ2-5, the V gene TRBV27; 13 bases line up with TRBD2. CDR3 size: 16 residues. CDR1 and CDR2 from the germline V gene are MNHEY and SMNVEV (reference sequence). The trim removed 7 bases at V and 5 bases at J, leaving 10 bases unmatched. The CDR3 spells CASTTSGTSGIETQYF. The CDR3 DNA reads as TGTGCCAGCACTACTTCCGGGACTAGCGGGATTGAGACCCAGTACTTC.

V and J are TRBV27 and TRBJ2-5; perhaps TRBD2 as D (5 bases). V lost 6 bases and J lost 1, with 12 bases in between. This CDR3 contains 14 residues. Germline-derived CDR1 and CDR2 are MNHEY and SMNVEV (reference sequence). The DNA for the CDR3 is TGTGCCAGCAGCGACGCTGGACTCCAAGAGACCCAGTACTTC. It encodes CASSDAGLQETQYF.

The rearrangement uses TRBV7-9 and TRBJ2-5; no clear D gene. V lost 1 base to trimming and J lost 4 bases, with 7 bases between them. The length of the CDR3 is 13 residues. Germline CDR1 is SEHNR and CDR2 is FQNEAQ (reference sequence). In DNA, the CDR3 is TGTGCCAGCAGCTTAGGTAACCGAGAGACCCAGTACTTC. It yields the protein CASSLGNRETQYF.

V usage is TRBV5-1 and J usage is TRBJ2-1; the D is unclear. The DNA end favors TRBJ2-7, so the J call may be wrong. CDR1 is SGHRS and CDR2 is YFSETQ in the germline V gene. The CDR3 extends over 14 amino acids. The CDR3 spells CASSLGGVAYEQYF. In nucleotides, the CDR3 is TGCGCCAGCAGCTTGGGTGGAGTGGCGTACGAGCAGTACTTC.